The rows below give T cell receptor beta chains drawn from one sample of a study of blood T cell repertoires in COVID-19. This table comes from immunoSEQ multiplex PCR, and its TCRdb copy is limited to in-frame clones, with some not included. Among approximately 170,000 clones listed, approximately 82% were seen once. Material for sequencing was peripheral blood. These receptors all stem from a woman older than 75 with active or convalescent COVID-19. Each CDR3 is given with its conserved first and last residue. A D gene is named only where the DNA matches it firmly. A clone size is listed for some rows: how often the clone was seen (once, few, many), or a class if it is expanded.

TRBD1,TRBV5-1,NA,TRBJ2-7,TGCGCCAGCAGTCACGGTACAGGGGGCTACGAGCAGTACTTC,CASSHGTGGYEQYF
TRBD2,TRBV5-4,NA,TRBJ2-1,TGTGCCAGCAGCAAGGGACTAGCGGGAGGTAATGAGCAGTTCTTC,CASSKGLAGGNEQFF
TRBD2,TRBV5-4,NA,TRBJ2-1,TGTGCCAGCAGCTTGGCCGGGGCGGGAGGGGTTGAGCAGTTCTTC,CASSLAGAGGVEQFF
NA,TRBV5-4,NA,TRBJ2-1,TGTGCCAGCAGCTTCGCAGGGCCGCTCTACAATGAGCAGTTCTTC,CASSFAGPLYNEQFF
NA,TRBV29-1,NA,TRBJ2-4,TGCAGCGGCAGGGACACCCAAGCCAAAAACATTCAGTACTTC,CSGRDTQAKNIQYF
NA,TRBV4-1,NA,TRBJ2-1,TGCGCCAGCAGCCAACCTACAGGGCAGGCCTACAATGAGCAGTTCTTC,CASSQPTGQAYNEQFF
NA,TRBV6-5,NA,TRBJ2-2,TGTGCCAGCAGGGGGCCGACAACGAACACCGGGGAGCTGTTTTTT,CASRGPTTNTGELFF
NA,TRBV11-2,once,TRBJ2-1,TGTGCCAGCACCCGTGAGCGGAGCTCCTACAATGAGCAGTTCTTC,CASTRERSSYNEQFF
NA,TRBV5-1,NA,TRBJ1-1,TGCGCCAGCAGCTTAGAGGGTAGGAACACTGAAGCTTTCTTT,CASSLEGRNTEAFF
TRBD2,TRBV7-9,NA,TRBJ2-3,TGTGCCAGCAGCCCTTCTTCGATAGCGGGAGGGTGGACAGATACGCAGTATTTT,CASSPSSIAGGWTDTQYF
TRBD1,TRBV5-1,NA,TRBJ2-5,TGCGCCAGCAGCTTGGAGGGACAGGGCCAAGAGACCCAGTACTTC,CASSLEGQGQETQYF
NA,TRBV3-1/TRBV3-2,NA,TRBJ2-5,TGTGCCAGCAGCCGTGACAGGCAAGAGACCCAGTACTTC,CASSRDRQETQYF
TRBD2,TRBV6-5,NA,TRBJ2-1,TGTGCCAGCAGTTACGGGGAGGGCTCCTACAATGAGCAGTTCTTC,CASSYGEGSYNEQFF
NA,TRBV7-2,few,TRBJ1-1,TGTGCCAGCAGCTTATTAGGAGGTGCGAACACTGAAGCTTTCTTT,CASSLLGGANTEAFF
TRBD1,TRBV5-4,few,TRBJ1-2,TGTGCCAGCAGCGTACCGGGACAGGGATCTAACTATGGCTACACCTTC,CASSVPGQGSNYGYTF
NA,TRBV5-1,once,TRBJ2-5,TGCGCCAGCAGCTTGATATCACGGGGGATGGAGACCCAGTACTTC,CASSLISRGMETQYF
NA,TRBV19,NA,TRBJ1-4,TGTGCCAGTAGTCCTACAGGGACCGAAAATGAAAAACTGTTTTTT,CASSPTGTENEKLFF
NA,TRBV7-9,NA,TRBJ1-4,TGTGCCAGCAGCTTCACAGGGTTCGAAAAACTGTTTTTT,CASSFTGFEKLFF
TRBD1,TRBV7-9,NA,TRBJ1-1,TGTGCCAGCACCACCGGGACAGTGAACACTGAAGCTTTCTTT,CASTTGTVNTEAFF
TRBD2,TRBV4-1,NA,TRBJ2-3,TGCGCCAGCAGCAAAAGCCTAGCGGGTCTGGCAGATACGCAGTATTTT,CASSKSLAGLADTQYF
NA,TRBV5-1,NA,TRBJ2-3,TGCGCCAGCAGCTTGGCGGCAGGGGGGTCGGATACGCAGTATTTT,CASSLAAGGSDTQYF
NA,TRBV5-1,NA,TRBJ1-1,TGCGCCAGCAGCGTTACAGGGATGAACACTGAAGCTTTCTTT,CASSVTGMNTEAFF
TRBD2,TRBV14,NA,TRBJ2-1,TGTGCCAGCAGCCAGAGGACTAGCGGGAGGCAAAACAATGAGCAGTTCTTC,CASSQRTSGRQNNEQFF
NA,TRBV18,NA,TRBJ1-1,TGTGCCAGCTCACCTCGACAGGAGAACACTGAAGCTTTCTTT,CASSPRQENTEAFF
NA,TRBV19,once,TRBJ1-5,TGTGCCAGTAGTATACGGGTTTGGGCCAGGGCTGATCAGCCCCAGCATTTT,CASSIRVWARADQPQHF
TRBD1,TRBV28,NA,TRBJ1-2,TGTGCCAGCCAATTCACCGGGACAGGGCGGGGTGGCTACACCTTC,CASQFTGTGRGGYTF
TRBD2,TRBV2,NA,TRBJ2-7,TGTGCCAGCAGTGTCCCGACTAGCGGGAGCTACGAGCAGTACTTC,CASSVPTSGSYEQYF
NA,TRBV6-1,NA,TRBJ2-1,TGTGCCAGCAGTGATTCCTTAGCGGTTTCCTACAATGAGCAGTTCTTC,CASSDSLAVSYNEQFF
NA,TRBV10-3,NA,TRBJ2-3,TGTGCCATCAGTGGTTTCAGAGATACGCAGTATTTT,CAISGFRDTQYF
NA,TRBV24-1,once,TRBJ2-7,TGTGCCACCAGTGAAGGGGGGAGGGGCTACGAGCAGTACTTC,CATSEGGRGYEQYF
NA,TRBV28,NA,TRBJ2-2,TGTGCCAGCAGCCCAGGAGGGGTAGCCACCGGGGAGCTGTTTTTT,CASSPGGVATGELFF
TRBD2,TRBV9,NA,TRBJ2-3,TGTGCCAGCGGGAGGGCCGGGGGGACAGATACGCAGTATTTT,CASGRAGGTDTQYF
TRBD2,TRBV4-2,NA,TRBJ2-5,TGTGCCAGCAGCCACGCTAGCGGGAGGGACCAAGAGACCCAGTACTTC,CASSHASGRDQETQYF
NA,TRBV6-2/TRBV6-3,NA,TRBJ2-2,TGTGCCAGCAGTTACGCCGTGGGTTCCGCGGACACCGGGGAGCTGTTTTTT,CASSYAVGSADTGELFF
NA,TRBV14,NA,TRBJ2-5,TGTGCCAGCAGCCAAACACAAGAGACCCAGTACTTC,CASSQTQETQYF
TRBD1,TRBV3-1/TRBV3-2,NA,TRBJ1-1,TGTGCCAGCAGCGCACGGGACAGGGGGAACACTGAAGCTTTCTTT,CASSARDRGNTEAFF
NA,TRBV18,few,TRBJ1-4,TGTGCCAGCTCCCCAGGGAGGCCGTCTAATGAAAAACTGTTTTTT,CASSPGRPSNEKLFF
TRBD1,TRBV27,NA,TRBJ2-7,TGTGCCAGCAGGGGGGTTGGACAGGGGAGGAACGAGCAGTACTTC,CASRGVGQGRNEQYF
TRBD2,TRBV6-5,NA,TRBJ2-3,TGTGCCAGCAGTTACTCGGGGGGGTTCACAGATACGCAGTATTTT,CASSYSGGFTDTQYF
TRBD1,TRBV5-6,once,TRBJ1-5,TGTGCCAGCAGCCTCCTGACAGGGATTAGCAATCAGCCCCAGCATTTT,CASSLLTGISNQPQHF
TRBD2,TRBV5-1,NA,TRBJ2-5,TGCGCCAGCAGCTCCCAGGGGGGAGCGGGAGGGTCCTGGGAGACCCAGTACTTC,CASSSQGGAGGSWETQYF
TRBD1,TRBV19,NA,TRBJ1-4,TGTGCCAGTAGTCCCTACAGGGGCTCTAATGAAAAACTGTTTTTT,CASSPYRGSNEKLFF
NA,TRBV5-8,NA,TRBJ1-5,TGTGCCAGCAGCCCACGAGTTACAGGTGATCAGCCCCAGCATTTT,CASSPRVTGDQPQHF
TRBD1,TRBV5-1,NA,TRBJ2-4,TGCGCCAGCAGTTCGGGACAGGGGGCCCTAGCCAAAAACATTCAGTACTTC,CASSSGQGALAKNIQYF
TRBD2,TRBV11-3,NA,TRBJ2-1,TGTGCCAGCAGCTTAGCCCGGGAGGCCAAGGGGAATGAGCAGTTCTTC,CASSLAREAKGNEQFF
TRBD2,TRBV7-2,once,TRBJ2-7,TGTGCCAGCAGCTTTGGACTAGCGGCGGCCCAAGAGCAGTACTTC,CASSFGLAAAQEQYF
NA,TRBV6-5,NA,TRBJ1-3,TGTGCCAGCAGTTACTCGGCAGACAGCTCTGGAAACACCATATATTTT,CASSYSADSSGNTIYF
NA,TRBV11-2,NA,TRBJ1-1,TGTGCCAGCAGCCTCTGGGCAGGGAACACTGAAGCTTTCTTT,CASSLWAGNTEAFF
TRBD2,TRBV7-2,NA,TRBJ2-7,TGTGCCTGCGGAATAGCGGGAGTTTGGTACGAGCAGTACTTC,CACGIAGVWYEQYF
NA,TRBV19,few,TRBJ1-1,TGTGCCAGTAGTGAGATTACAGCTAAGAACACTGAAGCTTTCTTT,CASSEITAKNTEAFF
NA,TRBV19,NA,TRBJ2-3,TGTGCCAGTAGTATCTTTCCGGGGGACACGCAGTATTTT,CASSIFPGDTQYF
NA,TRBV18,once,TRBJ2-1,TGTGCCAGCTCACACACTGGGGCTAGCGTAAGCTCCTACAATGAGCAGTTCTTC,CASSHTGASVSSYNEQFF